The TCR beta chain under discussion was sequenced for a study of blood T cell repertoires in COVID-19. Turning to the study itself: Sites across the United States, Italy and Spain contributed samples from acute and convalescent COVID-19.

CDR1 is LNHDA, CDR2 SQIVND, per germline (reference sequence). This CDR3 is built from 14 residues. Trimming removed 2 bases from V and 10 bases from J, with 12 bases in between. Recovery among Cohort 3 donors was established by two negative PCRs, clearance, or symptom resolution. As originally analysed: Reference gene primer amplification gave nucleated cell count estimates. The assay was immunoSEQ multiplex PCR, and TCRdb's table has in-frame clones only and misses some. From that table come the V and J calls and clone size; the DNA was used to work out D and trimming. Of under 300,000 clones listed, about nine tenths are singletons.

The TCR sequence derives from a woman aged 40 to 55 who had recovered from COVID-19. Material for sequencing was PBMCs or T cells enriched from blood (not recorded which). This rearrangement joins TRBV19 to TRBJ1-6; no clear D gene. The CDR3 sequence: CASSISRGNSPLHF. In DNA form, the CDR3 reads TGTGCCAGTAGTATATCCCGGGGAAACTCACCCCTCCACTTT.